What follows are 25 T cell receptor beta chains derived from one specimen sequenced in a study of metastatic and nonmetastatic thyroid tumors. Treatment of any kind had been given to no patient before thyroid surgery. MiXCR re-clonotyped the PCR reads for TCRdb. There are 13,000 to 15,000 clones in the sample; roughly 3.5% occur only once, and 27% lies in the top ten. Sequences were obtained from tumor tissue. These receptor sequences come from a female donor with papillary thyroid cancer or a benign thyroid nodule (not recorded which). Some clones in this sample may be carry-over from other donors' samples.

V and J are TRBV24-1 and TRBJ2-5; D unclear. The CDR3 loop spans 15 amino acids. From germline, CDR1 is KGHDR and CDR2 SFDVKD. Trimming pared 6 bases from V and 1 base from J, leaving 14 bases between. CDR3 protein: CATSYQLGSQETQYF. CDR3 nucleotides: TGTGCCACCAGTTATCAATTAGGGTCCCAAGAGACCCAGTACTTC.

This sequence joins TRBV7-2 and TRBJ2-3; a possible D gene is TRBD2 (6 bases). V was trimmed by 1 base and J by 2 bases, leaving 10 bases between them. The germline V gene encodes CDR1 SGHTA and CDR2 FQGNSA. The CDR3 totals 15 residues. The CDR3, as DNA: TGTGCCAGCAGCTTAGACGGGGGAACCACAGATACGCAGTATTTT. Protein sequence: CASSLDGGTTDTQYF.

V usage is TRBV28 and J usage is TRBJ1-1; the D is unclear. V was clipped by 2 bases and J by 12 bases, with 10 bases between them. The CDR3 totals 11 residues. Germline V gene sequence: CDR1 MDHEN, CDR2 SYDVKM. The CDR3 here is CASSLGLSTFF. DNA for the CDR3: TGTGCCAGCAGTTTAGGGTTGTCAACTTTCTTT.

J is TRBJ1-1 and V is TRBV5-1; D is uncertain. Trimming shortened V by 2 bases and J by 1 base, and 6 bases separated the two germline ends. There are 13 residues in the CDR3. The V gene's germline CDR1 is SGHRS and CDR2 YFSETQ. DNA of the CDR3: TGCGCCAGCAGCTTTGAGGAGAACACTGAAGCTTTCTTT. Its translation: CASSFEENTEAFF.

In this sample, this clone turned up a few times. This chain connects TRBV19 to TRBJ2-7; the D call may be TRBD1 or TRBD2 (5 bases each). Trimming removed 9 bases from V and 4 bases from J, with 13 bases in between. The CDR3 sequence is 12 residues long. Germline assignment: CDR1 LNHDA and CDR2 SQIVND (reference sequence). The CDR3 protein is CARGSWTYEQYF. CDR3 coding DNA: TGTGCCAGAGGGAGTTGGACATACGAGCAGTACTTC. Variable domain in full (rest from reference TRBV19 and TRBJ2-7): DGGITQSPKYLFRKEGQNVTLSCEQNLNHDAMYWYRQDPGQGLRLIYYSQIVNDFQKGDIAEGYSVSREKKESFPLTVTSAQKNPTAFYLCARGSWTYEQYFGPGTRLTVT.

This clone is labeled medium-sized. The chain couples TRBV5-6 to TRBJ1-2; 7 bases map to TRBD1. The germline gives CDR1 SGHDT, CDR2 YYEEEE. V shed 1 base, J shed 5 bases, and the junction held 5 bases outside the gene matches. CDR3 length: 14 residues. As DNA, the CDR3 is TGTGCCAGCAGCTTGTTTTCAGGGGGTTATGGCTACACCTTC. Its translation is CASSLFSGGYGYTF. The full variable domain, its missing parts supplied by reference TRBV5-6 and TRBJ1-2, is DAGVTQSPTHLIKTRGQQVTLRCSPKSGHDTVSWYQQALGQGPQFIFQYYEEEERQRGNFPDRFSGHQFPNYSSELNVNALLLGDSALYLCASSLFSGGYGYTFGSGTRLTVV.

This chain connects TRBV6-1 to TRBJ2-1; 9 bases align to TRBD1. The CDR3 covers 15 residues. V trimming: 5 bases; J trimming: 9 bases; junction bases outside the gene matches: 11. The germline gives CDR1 MNHNS, CDR2 SASEGT. CDR3 sequence reads: CASSSKYDRGFEQFF. The CDR3 DNA is TGTGCCAGCAGTAGCAAATACGACAGGGGGTTTGAGCAGTTCTTC.

This clone was detected only a few times. The chain uses TRBV12-3 or TRBV12-4 and TRBJ2-7; D unclear. Trimming cost V 0 bases and J 5 bases, with 8 bases left between them. The CDR3 totals 13 residues. The CDR3 spells CASSLAQSNEQYF. DNA for the CDR3: TGTGCCAGCAGTTTAGCACAGTCGAACGAGCAGTACTTC.

This clone was recorded a few times. The V call is TRBV7-8, the J call TRBJ2-2, with 16 bases matching TRBD2. Looked up from germline, CDR1 is SGHVS and CDR2 is FQNEAQ. V gave up 2 bases and J gave up 4 bases; unmatched junction bases: 10. The CDR3 has 20 residues. The CDR3 loop reads CASSLNRGLAGGRATGELFF. The CDR3 DNA reads as TGTGCCAGCAGCTTAAATCGGGGACTAGCGGGAGGGCGTGCCACCGGGGAGCTGTTTTTT.

The V and J genes are TRBV12-3 or TRBV12-4 and TRBJ1-2; tentative D call: TRBD1 (6 bases). The CDR3 covers 12 residues. V lost 5 bases and J lost 2, with 6 bases in between. The CDR3 region is CASSGTNYGYTF. As DNA, the CDR3 is TGTGCCAGCAGTGGGACAAACTATGGCTACACCTTC.

This clone was counted a few times. The V call is TRBV6-5, the J call TRBJ2-7, with TRBD1 matching 10 bases. The trim removed 2 bases at V and 2 bases at J, leaving 0 bases unmatched. Germline CDR1 is MNHEY and CDR2 is SVGAGI. CDR3 size: 14 residues. Written as DNA, the CDR3 is TGTGCCAGCAGTTACGGACAGGGGGCCTACGAGCAGTACTTC. Residues: CASSYGQGAYEQYF.

Only a few counts were recorded for this clone. The chain has TRBV28 and TRBJ1-6, with D possibly being TRBD1 (6 bases). Germline CDR1 and CDR2: MDHEN and SYDVKM. There are 13 residues in the CDR3. V lost 6 bases to trimming and J lost 4 bases, with 7 bases between them. This CDR3 reads CASRGQYNSPLHF. The CDR3 nucleotides read TGTGCCAGCAGAGGACAGTATAATTCACCCCTCCACTTT.

The sample holds many counts of this clone. The chain uses TRBV6-5 and TRBJ2-7, with no clear D. This CDR3 region has 14 residues. CDR1 and CDR2 (germline): MNHEY, SVGAGI. V lost 2 bases and J lost 4, with 12 bases in between. In DNA form, the CDR3 reads TGTGCCAGCAGTTACCACTCTTTTGGGTACGAGCAGTACTTC. Translated, it gives CASSYHSFGYEQYF.

Relative to its sample, this clone is medium-sized. The chain couples TRBV9 to TRBJ1-2; D not certain. This CDR3 spans 14 amino acids. The germline V gene encodes CDR1 SGDLS and CDR2 YYNGEE. Trimming took off 4 bases at V and 3 bases at J, with 13 bases between the two ends. The CDR3 here is CASSSSWTDYGYTF. The CDR3 DNA reads TGTGCCAGCAGCTCCTCCTGGACGGACTATGGCTACACCTTC.

This clone showed up just a few times. One end of the junction fails to match germline, which may point to a read error. The rearrangement links TRBV27 to TRBJ2-1; TRBD2 might be the D (6 bases). Per germline, CDR1 MNHEY and CDR2 SMNVEV (reference sequence). The CDR3 spans 16 residues. The CDR3 reads CVSSSVASAVYNEQFF. For the CDR3, the DNA is TGTGTCAGCAGTTCAGTAGCTAGCGCCGTCTACAATGAGCAGTTCTTC.

CDR3 DNA: TGTGCCAGCAGCGCAGGGACAGGGCAGCCCCAGCATTTT. It translates to CASSAGTGQPQHF. The rearrangement joins TRBV2 to TRBJ1-5, with 9 bases identical to TRBD1. Unmatched junction bases numbered 4, after V lost 6 bases and J lost 7 bases. Germline V CDR1 and CDR2: SNHLY, FYNNEI. The CDR3 runs 13 residues.

This clone was counted at least ten times. Other DNA sequences in this specimen translate into the identical CDR3. This CDR3 is CASSADSNTEAFF. In DNA form, the CDR3 reads TGCGCCAGCAGCGCCGACAGCAACACTGAAGCTTTCTTT. V usage is TRBV10-2 and J usage is TRBJ1-1; TRBD1 might be the D (5 bases). The CDR3 length is 13 residues. V lost 6 bases to trimming and J lost 2 bases, with 10 bases between them. Germline-derived CDR1 and CDR2 are WSHSY and SAAADI.

This clone appeared a few times. The chain carries TRBV6-1 and TRBJ1-1, with 9 positions matching TRBD1. The junction had 3 bases not matched to a gene; V was cut back by 2 bases and J by 2 bases. The CDR3 totals 15 residues. Germline values: CDR1 MNHNS, CDR2 SASEGT. CDR3: CASSELTGGNTEAFF. CDR3 in DNA: TGTGCCAGCAGTGAATTGACAGGGGGTAACACTGAAGCTTTCTTT.

This clone was seen a handful of times. The V gene is TRBV29-1, the J gene TRBJ1-1, with D possibly matching TRBD1 (5 bases). This CDR3 is 14 amino acids long. Germline-derived CDR1 and CDR2 are SQVTM and ANQGSEA. V lost 4 bases and J 0 bases, leaving 12 bases between the germline ends. The CDR3: CSVAPQGVNTEAFF. CDR3 in DNA: TGCAGCGTTGCACCGCAGGGAGTGAACACTGAAGCTTTCTTT.

The chain combines TRBV28 with TRBJ1-6; 12 bases map to TRBD1. The CDR3 is made up of 16 amino acids. Looked up from germline, CDR1 is MDHEN and CDR2 is SYDVKM. V lost 2 bases, J lost 6 bases, and 2 bases stayed unmatched. CDR3 nucleotides: TGTGCCAGCAGTTTAGGGACAGGGGGCTTTAATTCACCCCTCCACTTT. Its translation is CASSLGTGGFNSPLHF.

The chain recombines TRBV28 with TRBJ2-3; D not certain. The CDR3 covers 15 residues. V lost 6 bases and J lost 2, with 15 bases in between. From germline, CDR1 is MDHEN and CDR2 SYDVKM. In nucleotides, the CDR3 is TGTGCCAGCAGCCCCGGTGGCCTTTACACAGATACGCAGTATTTT. It encodes CASSPGGLYTDTQYF.

This clone was picked up a small number of times. This sequence joins TRBV20-1 and TRBJ1-6, with D unresolved. Trimming pared 6 bases from V and 7 bases from J, leaving 19 bases between. CDR1 is DFQATT and CDR2 is SNEGSKA in the germline V gene (reference sequence). The CDR3 runs to 15 residues. This CDR3 reads CSAPPAAGGNSPLHF. DNA for the CDR3: TGCAGTGCCCCGCCGGCGGCGGGAGGAAATTCACCCCTCCACTTT.

This clone has just a few counts. The rearrangement joins TRBV7-3 to TRBJ1-6, with D unclear. V lost 2 bases and J 7 bases, leaving 9 bases between the germline ends. Germline CDR1 SGHTA, CDR2 FQGTGA. The CDR3 is 14 residues long. This chain's CDR3 is CASSLDPGNSPLHF. Here the CDR3 DNA reads TGTGCCAGCAGCTTAGACCCTGGAAATTCACCCCTCCACTTT.

The chain is built from TRBV10-1 and TRBJ2-3; D unclear. This CDR3 is built from 16 residues. The germline V gene has CDR1 WNHNN and CDR2 SYGVQD (reference sequence). Trimming stripped 0 bases from V and 2 bases from J, with 12 bases between. Written as DNA, the CDR3 is TGCGCCAGCAGTGAGTCATCCGGGCGCGCCACAGATACGCAGTATTTT. Its translation: CASSESSGRATDTQYF.

This clone was seen more than once but under ten times. This chain joins TRBV19 and TRBJ1-2, with TRBD1 matching 11 bases. The trim removed 4 bases at V and 4 bases at J, leaving 5 bases unmatched. Per germline, CDR1 LNHDA and CDR2 SQIVND (reference sequence). CDR3 size: 15 residues. CDR3 in amino acids: CASSTTGTGGYGYTF. The CDR3 DNA reads TGTGCCAGTAGTACGACCGGGACAGGGGGCTATGGCTACACCTTC.